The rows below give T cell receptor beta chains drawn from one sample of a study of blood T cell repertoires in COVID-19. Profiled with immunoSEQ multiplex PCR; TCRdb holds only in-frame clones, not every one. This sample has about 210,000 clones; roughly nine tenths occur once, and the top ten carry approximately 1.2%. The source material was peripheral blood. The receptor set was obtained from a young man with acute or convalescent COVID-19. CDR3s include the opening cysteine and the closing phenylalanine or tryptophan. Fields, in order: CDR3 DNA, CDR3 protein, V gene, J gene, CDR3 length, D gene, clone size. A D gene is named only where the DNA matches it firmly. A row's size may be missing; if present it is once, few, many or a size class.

cdr3_nt: TGTGCCTGGATGTTGACAGGAGGGAACACTGAAGCTTTCTTT
cdr3_aa: CAWMLTGGNTEAFF
v_call: TRBV30
j_call: TRBJ1-1
cdr3_length: 14
d_call: NA
clone_size: NA

cdr3_nt: TGTGCCAGCAGCTTAATTTCGGGACAGGGGCCCGCCGAGCAGTACTTC
cdr3_aa: CASSLISGQGPAEQYF
v_call: TRBV5-5
j_call: TRBJ2-7
cdr3_length: 16
d_call: TRBD1
clone_size: NA

cdr3_nt: TGTGCCAGCAGCTTGAGCAGACTTAACACTGAAGCTTTCTTT
cdr3_aa: CASSLSRLNTEAFF
v_call: TRBV7-9
j_call: TRBJ1-1
cdr3_length: 14
d_call: NA
clone_size: NA

cdr3_nt: TGTGCCAGCAGCTTACCCGGGACAGGTGCCACAGATACGCAGTATTTT
cdr3_aa: CASSLPGTGATDTQYF
v_call: TRBV5-4
j_call: TRBJ2-3
cdr3_length: 16
d_call: TRBD1
clone_size: NA

cdr3_nt: TGCGCCAGCAGCTTGACGGGCAGGGAGGACACCATATATTTT
cdr3_aa: CASSLTGREDTIYF
v_call: TRBV5-1
j_call: TRBJ1-3
cdr3_length: 14
d_call: NA
clone_size: NA

cdr3_nt: TGTGCCAGCACCCATGGACAGAACCACGAGCAGTACTTC
cdr3_aa: CASTHGQNHEQYF
v_call: TRBV5-6
j_call: TRBJ2-7
cdr3_length: 13
d_call: NA
clone_size: NA

cdr3_nt: TGTGCCAGTAGTATATCGCCGACAGTTAATAATTCACCCCTCCACTTT
cdr3_aa: CASSISPTVNNSPLHF
v_call: TRBV19
j_call: TRBJ1-6
cdr3_length: 16
d_call: NA
clone_size: NA

cdr3_nt: TGCAGCGTTGAAAAGTTGGGAGGTCAATACATTCAGTACTTC
cdr3_aa: CSVEKLGGQYIQYF
v_call: TRBV29-1
j_call: TRBJ2-4
cdr3_length: 14
d_call: NA
clone_size: NA

cdr3_nt: TGTGCCAGCAGAAGACAGAATTCCGATCCCTACGAGCAGTACTTC
cdr3_aa: CASRRQNSDPYEQYF
v_call: TRBV6-5
j_call: TRBJ2-7
cdr3_length: 15
d_call: NA
clone_size: NA

cdr3_nt: TGTGCCAGCATAGGGGGCGGCAGCAGTAATGAAAAACTGTTTTTT
cdr3_aa: CASIGGGSSNEKLFF
v_call: TRBV28
j_call: TRBJ1-4
cdr3_length: 15
d_call: TRBD1
clone_size: NA

cdr3_nt: TGTGCCAGCAGTAGGGGGACAGTCTACGAGCAGTACTTC
cdr3_aa: CASSRGTVYEQYF
v_call: TRBV6-6
j_call: TRBJ2-7
cdr3_length: 13
d_call: TRBD1
clone_size: NA

cdr3_nt: TGCGCCAGCAGTAATCAGGGAAGAGCTAATGAAAAACTGTTTTTT
cdr3_aa: CASSNQGRANEKLFF
v_call: TRBV10-2
j_call: TRBJ1-4
cdr3_length: 15
d_call: NA
clone_size: NA

cdr3_nt: TGTGCCAGCTCACCAATGGGGACAGGGGTCCGTTACACCTTC
cdr3_aa: CASSPMGTGVRYTF
v_call: TRBV18
j_call: TRBJ1-2
cdr3_length: 14
d_call: TRBD1
clone_size: NA

cdr3_nt: TGTGCCAGCAGGTTTCGTCTCATAGCGGCTAGCACAGATACGCAGTATTTT
cdr3_aa: CASRFRLIAASTDTQYF
v_call: TRBV2
j_call: TRBJ2-3
cdr3_length: 17
d_call: NA
clone_size: NA

cdr3_nt: TGTGCCAGCTCACTAGTCGTCGGCTCTTCAGGGGAGCAGTACTTC
cdr3_aa: CASSLVVGSSGEQYF
v_call: TRBV18
j_call: TRBJ2-7
cdr3_length: 15
d_call: NA
clone_size: NA

cdr3_nt: TGTGCCACCGGTGCTTCTGGGGGAGGGGATAGCAATCAGCCCCAGCATTTT
cdr3_aa: CATGASGGGDSNQPQHF
v_call: TRBV24-1
j_call: TRBJ1-5
cdr3_length: 17
d_call: NA
clone_size: NA

cdr3_nt: TGTGCCACCAGAACGGGAGGAGGGAGCTCCTACAATGAGCAGTTCTTC
cdr3_aa: CATRTGGGSSYNEQFF
v_call: TRBV15
j_call: TRBJ2-1
cdr3_length: 16
d_call: TRBD2
clone_size: NA

cdr3_nt: TGTGCCAGCAGCGTAGCCCCCGGGGGGGGTACGGCTGGGGAGCAGTACTTC
cdr3_aa: CASSVAPGGGTAGEQYF
v_call: TRBV9
j_call: TRBJ2-7
cdr3_length: 17
d_call: TRBD2
clone_size: NA

cdr3_nt: TGTGCCAGCAGGAACAGGGGTTTTCGCTCCTATAATTCACCCCTCCACTTT
cdr3_aa: CASRNRGFRSYNSPLHF
v_call: TRBV28
j_call: TRBJ1-6
cdr3_length: 17
d_call: TRBD1
clone_size: NA

cdr3_nt: TGTGCCAGCTATACGGGGGGGGCTTCTAATAATTCACCCCTCCACTTT
cdr3_aa: CASYTGGASNNSPLHF
v_call: TRBV28
j_call: TRBJ1-6
cdr3_length: 16
d_call: NA
clone_size: NA

cdr3_nt: TGCGCCAGCAGCGAGGGAGCGACAGATACGCAGTATTTT
cdr3_aa: CASSEGATDTQYF
v_call: TRBV5-1
j_call: TRBJ2-3
cdr3_length: 13
d_call: NA
clone_size: NA

cdr3_nt: TGTGCCAGCAGTCCCCGGACAGCTTATTATTCACCCCTCCACTTT
cdr3_aa: CASSPRTAYYSPLHF
v_call: TRBV27
j_call: TRBJ1-6
cdr3_length: 15
d_call: NA
clone_size: NA

cdr3_nt: TGTGCCAGCAGCTCACCATCGACAGGCAAGAACACTGAAGCTTTCTTT
cdr3_aa: CASSSPSTGKNTEAFF
v_call: TRBV7-2
j_call: TRBJ1-1
cdr3_length: 16
d_call: NA
clone_size: NA

cdr3_nt: TGTGCCAGCAGCTCGCAACAGGGGGCAGAGGAAAAACTGTTTTTT
cdr3_aa: CASSSQQGAEEKLFF
v_call: TRBV7-9
j_call: TRBJ1-4
cdr3_length: 15
d_call: TRBD1
clone_size: NA

cdr3_nt: TGCAGCGGTGCACAGACAGGGGGGAACACTGAAGCTTTCTTT
cdr3_aa: CSGAQTGGNTEAFF
v_call: TRBV29-1
j_call: TRBJ1-1
cdr3_length: 14
d_call: TRBD1
clone_size: NA

cdr3_nt: TGTGCCAGCTCACCAGGGAGTCAGGATACGCAGTATTTT
cdr3_aa: CASSPGSQDTQYF
v_call: TRBV18
j_call: TRBJ2-3
cdr3_length: 13
d_call: NA
clone_size: NA

cdr3_nt: TGTGCCAGCACTATTGGGGGCCGGTGGGGTTTTTCAGATACGCAGTATTTT
cdr3_aa: CASTIGGRWGFSDTQYF
v_call: TRBV2
j_call: TRBJ2-3
cdr3_length: 17
d_call: NA
clone_size: NA

cdr3_nt: TGTGCCTGGAGTGTAATCCGGGGGGGCGAAAAACTGTTTTTT
cdr3_aa: CAWSVIRGGEKLFF
v_call: TRBV30
j_call: TRBJ1-4
cdr3_length: 14
d_call: NA
clone_size: NA

cdr3_nt: TGTGCCACCAGTGATTTGGGGGCGGGGGATGAGCAGTTCTTC
cdr3_aa: CATSDLGAGDEQFF
v_call: TRBV24-1
j_call: TRBJ2-1
cdr3_length: 14
d_call: TRBD2
clone_size: once

cdr3_nt: TGTGCCTGGAGGGTGGCAGGGATGAATCAGCCCCAGCATTTT
cdr3_aa: CAWRVAGMNQPQHF
v_call: TRBV30
j_call: TRBJ1-5
cdr3_length: 14
d_call: NA
clone_size: NA

cdr3_nt: TGCGCCAGCAGTGGGGGACAGGGTGCAAAGACCCAGTACTTC
cdr3_aa: CASSGGQGAKTQYF
v_call: TRBV10-2
j_call: TRBJ2-5
cdr3_length: 14
d_call: TRBD1
clone_size: few

cdr3_nt: TGTGCCAGCAACCAAAGGAGGGTTACAGCGCAAGAGACCCAGTACTTC
cdr3_aa: CASNQRRVTAQETQYF
v_call: TRBV7-8
j_call: TRBJ2-5
cdr3_length: 16
d_call: NA
clone_size: once

cdr3_nt: TGTGCCAGCTCAAACAACGGGGGGCAGCAAGAGACCCAGTACTTC
cdr3_aa: CASSNNGGQQETQYF
v_call: TRBV18
j_call: TRBJ2-5
cdr3_length: 15
d_call: NA
clone_size: few

cdr3_nt: TGTGCCAGCAATAGGCCCCTCTCAACAGGGGTAGAGACCCAGTACTTC
cdr3_aa: CASNRPLSTGVETQYF
v_call: TRBV6-6
j_call: TRBJ2-5
cdr3_length: 16
d_call: TRBD1
clone_size: few

cdr3_nt: TGTGCCACCGGGTCGGGGTCCTACGAGCAGTACTTC
cdr3_aa: CATGSGSYEQYF
v_call: TRBV24-1
j_call: TRBJ2-7
cdr3_length: 12
d_call: NA
clone_size: NA

cdr3_nt: TGTGCCAGCAGCCTGAAAGGCCACGGGGGTGGCTACACCTTC
cdr3_aa: CASSLKGHGGGYTF
v_call: TRBV7-2
j_call: TRBJ1-2
cdr3_length: 14
d_call: NA
clone_size: NA

cdr3_nt: TGTGCCAGCAGTTACATGGCGGGGTTAGGCTACGAGCAGTACTTC
cdr3_aa: CASSYMAGLGYEQYF
v_call: TRBV6-5
j_call: TRBJ2-7
cdr3_length: 15
d_call: NA
clone_size: NA

cdr3_nt: TGTGCCAGCAGCCCGGACAGGGGGATTTCCTACGAGCAGTACTTC
cdr3_aa: CASSPDRGISYEQYF
v_call: TRBV6-5
j_call: TRBJ2-7
cdr3_length: 15
d_call: TRBD1
clone_size: NA

cdr3_nt: TGTGCCAGCAGCTTAAATCCGCGGAACACTGAAGCTTTCTTT
cdr3_aa: CASSLNPRNTEAFF
v_call: TRBV7-3
j_call: TRBJ1-1
cdr3_length: 14
d_call: NA
clone_size: few

cdr3_nt: TGCGCCAGCAGCTCGGTGGGGGGGTTGCCACCCCTCCACTTT
cdr3_aa: CASSSVGGLPPLHF
v_call: TRBV5-1
j_call: TRBJ1-6
cdr3_length: 14
d_call: NA
clone_size: NA

cdr3_nt: TGTGCCAGCACCTCGATCGTGGGACTAGCGGGAGGTGGGACAGATACGCAGTATTTT
cdr3_aa: CASTSIVGLAGGGTDTQYF
v_call: TRBV28
j_call: TRBJ2-3
cdr3_length: 19
d_call: TRBD2
clone_size: NA

cdr3_nt: TGTGCCAGCACCACCCACGGGGAGACCTCCGAGACCCAGTACTTC
cdr3_aa: CASTTHGETSETQYF
v_call: TRBV9
j_call: TRBJ2-5
cdr3_length: 15
d_call: NA
clone_size: NA

cdr3_nt: TGTGCCAGCAGAAAAGACAGGGTCCAGGCCGGGGAGCTGTTTTTT
cdr3_aa: CASRKDRVQAGELFF
v_call: TRBV2
j_call: TRBJ2-2
cdr3_length: 15
d_call: TRBD1
clone_size: NA

cdr3_nt: TGTGCCAGCAGCTTGCGTCGCGGGTCCACAGATACGCAGTATTTT
cdr3_aa: CASSLRRGSTDTQYF
v_call: TRBV2
j_call: TRBJ2-3
cdr3_length: 15
d_call: NA
clone_size: few

cdr3_nt: TGTGCCACCAGTGATCCCGGGACAGGGACAGATACGCAGTATTTT
cdr3_aa: CATSDPGTGTDTQYF
v_call: TRBV24-1
j_call: TRBJ2-3
cdr3_length: 15
d_call: TRBD1
clone_size: NA

cdr3_nt: TGTGCCAGCAGCTTGGCCATTCTAGAAGGGGTCGGTAACTATGGCTACACCTTC
cdr3_aa: CASSLAILEGVGNYGYTF
v_call: TRBV5-6
j_call: TRBJ1-2
cdr3_length: 18
d_call: NA
clone_size: NA

cdr3_nt: TGTGCCAGCAGCCCTCAAAAGTTCGGTGGAAACACCATATATTTT
cdr3_aa: CASSPQKFGGNTIYF
v_call: TRBV7-2
j_call: TRBJ1-3
cdr3_length: 15
d_call: NA
clone_size: NA

cdr3_nt: TGTGCCAGCAGTTCCCGCTTCGCTAGCGGGAGTTCCGCAGATACGCAGTATTTT
cdr3_aa: CASSSRFASGSSADTQYF
v_call: TRBV27
j_call: TRBJ2-3
cdr3_length: 18
d_call: TRBD2
clone_size: NA

cdr3_nt: TGCGCCAGCAGCTCCAACCCCGGGACAGCCTACGAGCAGTACTTC
cdr3_aa: CASSSNPGTAYEQYF
v_call: TRBV5-1
j_call: TRBJ2-7
cdr3_length: 15
d_call: TRBD1
clone_size: NA

cdr3_nt: TGTGCCAGCAGCCCTGTTCGACTAGCGGGAAGAGATACGCAGTATTTT
cdr3_aa: CASSPVRLAGRDTQYF
v_call: TRBV27
j_call: TRBJ2-3
cdr3_length: 16
d_call: TRBD2
clone_size: NA

cdr3_nt: TGTGCCAGCAGCCAAGATGGGCTAGCGGGGTTCCAAGAGACCCAGTACTTC
cdr3_aa: CASSQDGLAGFQETQYF
v_call: TRBV4-2
j_call: TRBJ2-5
cdr3_length: 17
d_call: TRBD2
clone_size: NA

cdr3_nt: TGCGCCAGCAGCCCGCAGATGACAGGGGGACGTTTTGGCTACACCTTC
cdr3_aa: CASSPQMTGGRFGYTF
v_call: TRBV4-1
j_call: TRBJ1-2
cdr3_length: 16
d_call: TRBD1
clone_size: NA

cdr3_nt: TGTGCCAGCAGGGACTCGAACAGGGGAGGAGTGTCACCCCTCCACTTT
cdr3_aa: CASRDSNRGGVSPLHF
v_call: TRBV11-2
j_call: TRBJ1-6
cdr3_length: 16
d_call: TRBD1
clone_size: NA

cdr3_nt: TGTGCCAGTAGCACCGGGACAGGGGCAGTCGAGCAGTACTTC
cdr3_aa: CASSTGTGAVEQYF
v_call: TRBV19
j_call: TRBJ2-7
cdr3_length: 14
d_call: TRBD1
clone_size: NA